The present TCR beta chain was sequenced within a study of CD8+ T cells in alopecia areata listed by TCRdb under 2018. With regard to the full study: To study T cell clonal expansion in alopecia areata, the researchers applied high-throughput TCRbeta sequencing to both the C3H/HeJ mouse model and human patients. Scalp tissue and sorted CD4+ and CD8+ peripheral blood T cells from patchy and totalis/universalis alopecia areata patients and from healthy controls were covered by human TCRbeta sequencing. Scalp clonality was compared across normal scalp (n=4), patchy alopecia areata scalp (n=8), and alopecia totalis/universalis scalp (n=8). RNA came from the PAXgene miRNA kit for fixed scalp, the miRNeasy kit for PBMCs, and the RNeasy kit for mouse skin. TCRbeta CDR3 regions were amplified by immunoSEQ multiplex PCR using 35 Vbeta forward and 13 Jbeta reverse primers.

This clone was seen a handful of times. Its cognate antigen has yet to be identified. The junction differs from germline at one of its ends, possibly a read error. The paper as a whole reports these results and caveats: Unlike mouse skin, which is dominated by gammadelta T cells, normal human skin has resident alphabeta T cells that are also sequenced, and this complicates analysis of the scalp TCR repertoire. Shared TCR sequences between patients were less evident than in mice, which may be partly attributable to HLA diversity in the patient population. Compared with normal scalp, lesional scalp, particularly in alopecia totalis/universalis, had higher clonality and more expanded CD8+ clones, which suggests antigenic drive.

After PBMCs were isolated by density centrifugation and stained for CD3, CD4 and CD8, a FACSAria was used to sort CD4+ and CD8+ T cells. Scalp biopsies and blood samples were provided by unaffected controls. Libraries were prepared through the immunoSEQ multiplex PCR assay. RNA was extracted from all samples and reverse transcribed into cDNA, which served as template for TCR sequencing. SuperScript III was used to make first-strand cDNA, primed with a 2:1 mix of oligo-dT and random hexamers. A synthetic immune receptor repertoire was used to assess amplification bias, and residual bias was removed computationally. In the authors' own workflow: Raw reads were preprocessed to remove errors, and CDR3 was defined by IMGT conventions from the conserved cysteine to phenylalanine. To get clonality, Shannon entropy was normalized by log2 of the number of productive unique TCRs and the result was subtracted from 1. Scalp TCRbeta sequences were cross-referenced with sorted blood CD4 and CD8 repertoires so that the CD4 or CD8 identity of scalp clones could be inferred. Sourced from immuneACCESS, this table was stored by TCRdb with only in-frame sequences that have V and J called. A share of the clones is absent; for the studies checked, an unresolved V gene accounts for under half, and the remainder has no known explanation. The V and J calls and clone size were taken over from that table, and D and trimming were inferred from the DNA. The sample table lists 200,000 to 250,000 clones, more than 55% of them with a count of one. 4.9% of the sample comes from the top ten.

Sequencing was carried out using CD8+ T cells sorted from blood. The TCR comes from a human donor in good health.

The CDR3 here reads CASSDSSGGANEQFF. The DNA sequence is given as TGTGCCAGCAGTGACTCTAGCGGGGGGGCCAATGAGCAGTTCTTC. The chain is encoded by TRBV6-5 joined to TRBJ2-1, and 12 bases in between align with TRBD2. From cysteine to phenylalanine, the CDR3 is 15 amino acids long. The kept DNA is CDR3 alone, 45 bases in frame from the first base. The germline V gene specifies MNHEY as CDR1 and SVGAGI as CDR2.